The source of this T cell receptor beta chain is a study of cytomegalovirus exposure and HLA in healthy donors. The PCR ran on 60 Vbeta and 13 Jbeta primers. TCRdb keeps only in-frame clones here, not all; method: immunoSEQ multiplex PCR. The table records around 120,000 clones, approximately 66% of them present only once. This clone was recorded a few times. CDR1 and CDR2 (germline): MNHEY, SVGAGI. CDR3 length: 15 amino acids. J lost 4 bases, V lost 6 bases, and 7 bases had no gene match. Sequenced input: PBMCs. This receptor was identified in a middle-aged man in good health and CMV-seropositive. The chain combines TRBV6-5 with TRBJ1-1, with 11 bases matching TRBD1. The CDR3: CASRRTGTGGTEAFF. CDR3 bases: TGTGCCAGCAGGCGAACCGGGACAGGGGGCACTGAAGCTTTCTTT.